The 18 T cell receptor beta chains below all came from one sample that was sequenced in a study of regulatory T cells in long-lasting Graves disease. Described time point: newly diagnosed GD, antithyroid drugs for less than 3 months. PBMCs were the source of the RNA used for TCR sequencing. Arm-PCR with iRepertoire HTBI primers amplified the CDR3 regions for these TCR beta libraries. MiXCR, applied by TCRdb to the multiplex PCR reads, yields one record per CDR3 protein. The data contain roughly 500,000 distinct CDR3 sequences, around 11% of them singletons. The data were also submitted as part of a second study, on T cells in Graves' hyperthyroidism and ophthalmopathy.

The sequencing here drew on peripheral blood mononuclear cells (PBMCs), taken at new diagnosis, from a patient treated with antithyroid drugs. These receptors were obtained from a young woman with Graves disease.

This clonotype came up many times. The genes are TRBV11-2 and TRBJ2-2; 9 nucleotides agree with TRBD2. The CDR3 has 16 amino acids. Germline V CDR1 and CDR2: SGHAT, FQNNGV. V dropped 5 bases and J dropped 0; count of bases not matched to a gene: 4. CDR3 amino acids: CASSLAGQANTGELFF. Here the CDR3 DNA reads TGTGCCAGCAGCCTAGCGGGGCAGGCGAACACCGGGGAGCTGTTTTTT. Full variable domain (remainder filled in from reference TRBV11-2 and TRBJ2-2): EAGVAQSPRYKIIEKRQSVAFWCNPISGHATLYWYQQILGQGPKLLIQFQNNGVVDDSQLPKDRFSAERLKGVDSTLKIQPAKLEDSAVYLCASSLAGQANTGELFFGEGSRLTVL.

There are many counts of this clonotype. The chain joins TRBV28 to TRBJ2-7, with 11 bases fitting TRBD2. The CDR3 covers 18 residues. The ends lost 8 bases at V and 2 bases at J; junction bases unmatched: 17. Germline V gene sequence: CDR1 MDHEN, CDR2 SYDVKM. Here the CDR3 DNA reads TGTGCCAGCTTATTAGGGACTAGCGGAACTAAAGGGACCTACGAGCAGTACTTC. Its translation is CASLLGTSGTKGTYEQYF.

The V call is TRBV6-1, the J call TRBJ1-2; TRBD1 is a possible D gene (5 bases). The V end was cut by 6 bases, the J end by 8 bases, with 16 bases between. Germline V lookup: CDR1 MNHNS, CDR2 SASEGT. The CDR3 has 13 residues. Here the CDR3 DNA reads TGTGCCAGCAGCTCCCCTGCAGGGAGCGGCTACACCTTC. Residues: CASSSPAGSGYTF.

This clonotype turned up a few times. The chain employs TRBV19 and TRBJ1-5, with D hard to call. Germline V gives CDR1 LNHDA, CDR2 SQIVND (reference sequence). The CDR3 covers 13 residues. Trimming removed 3 bases at V and 4 bases at J, with 7 bases between. CDR3 sequence: CASSIRVNQPQHF. As DNA, the CDR3 is TGTGCCAGTAGTATTAGGGTTAATCAGCCCCAGCATTTT.

In this sample, this clonotype turned up many times. The chain has TRBV4-3 and TRBJ1-1; D unresolved. CDR3 length equals 14 residues. CDR1 and CDR2 (germline): LGHNA, YSLEER. V lost 0 bases and J lost 5, with 10 bases in between. CDR3 residues: CASSQDSFGTEAFF. The CDR3 nucleotides are TGCGCCAGCAGCCAAGATTCGTTTGGAACTGAAGCTTTCTTT.

This clonotype was observed many times. The chain carries TRBV30 and TRBJ1-1; D gene ambiguous. Germline V gene data show CDR1 as GTSNPN and CDR2 as SVGIG (reference sequence). V shed 2 bases and J shed 0 bases, with 13 bases lying between them. The CDR3 has 15 amino acids. The CDR3 loop reads CAWSPINLLNTEAFF. The CDR3 region has the DNA TGTGCCTGGAGTCCGATAAACTTACTGAACACTGAAGCTTTCTTT.

About this clonotype: Germline and junction disagree at one end, which may indicate a read error. In nucleotides, the CDR3 is TGTGCCAGTAGAGTCGGACTAGCCTACAATGGGCAGTTCTTC. Translating gives CASRVGLAYNGQFF. The J gene is TRBJ2-1, the V gene TRBV19; 8 bases are a match to TRBD2. CDR1 is LNHDA, CDR2 SQIVND, per germline (reference sequence). The CDR3 is 14 residues long.

This clonotype was found many times. The J gene is TRBJ2-1, the V gene TRBV20-1; tentative D call: TRBD2 (5 bases). This CDR3 is 11 amino acids long. CDR1 DFQATT and CDR2 SNEGSKA come from the germline V gene (reference sequence). Trimming stripped 6 bases from V and 9 bases from J, with 12 bases between. The CDR3 spells CSAELAFEQFF. The CDR3 DNA reads as TGCAGTGCAGAGCTAGCATTTGAGCAGTTCTTC.

Worth noting for this clonotype: The junction does not match germline at one end; this may be a read error. V gene TRBV7-2 combines with J gene TRBJ1-5, with 8 bases identical to TRBD1. CDR1 and CDR2 (germline): SGHTA, FQGNSA. The CDR3 loop spans 16 amino acids. In DNA, the CDR3 is TGTGCCGGCAGCCCGAGACAGGGGCCAAGCAATCAGCCCCAGCATTTT. Its protein product is CAGSPRQGPSNQPQHF.

A few counts support this clonotype. This may stem from a read error, because a much larger clone lies one nucleotide away. Lacking the conserved final phenylalanine or tryptophan, this CDR3 likely reflects a read error. The chain is built from TRBV28 and TRBJ2-1, with TRBD2 as a possible D gene (7 bases). Germline V lookup: CDR1 MDHEN, CDR2 SYDVKM. Trimming cost V 10 bases and J 0 bases, with 16 bases left between them. The CDR3 runs to 15 residues. As DNA, the CDR3 is TGTGCCACTAAAGGGGGAGGGAGCTCCTACAATGAGCAGTTCCTC. Its translation: CATKGGGSSYNEQFL.

A few counts support this clonotype. The rearrangement links TRBV6-2 or TRBV6-3 to TRBJ1-5, with a weak D call TRBD1 (6 bases). CDR3 length: 18 amino acids. CDR1 is MNHEY, CDR2 SVGEGT, per germline. V dropped 2 bases and J dropped 4 bases, with 21 bases sitting between them. The CDR3 DNA sequence: TGTGCCAGCAGTTACCGGGGGCATTTCATAGTTGCGAATCAGCCCCAGCATTTT. Its translation is CASSYRGHFIVANQPQHF.

This clonotype came up a few times. The J gene is TRBJ2-7, the V gene TRBV27, with TRBD2 identical over 8 bases. The CDR3 has 15 residues. J gave up 2 bases and V 2 bases, and 5 bases lay outside the gene matches. CDR1 is MNHEY, CDR2 SMNVEV, per germline (reference sequence). The CDR3 reads CASSLATSGTYEQYF. In nucleotides, the CDR3 is TGTGCCAGCAGTTTAGCTACTAGCGGTACCTACGAGCAGTACTTC.

The rearrangement links TRBV2 to TRBJ1-4; D is uncertain. This CDR3 contains 12 residues. Trimming removed 6 bases at V and 0 bases at J, with 2 bases between. Germline loops: CDR1 SNHLY, CDR2 FYNNEI. The CDR3 sequence: CASRSTNEKLFF. DNA for the CDR3: TGTGCCAGCAGATCAACTAATGAAAAACTGTTTTTT.

This clonotype was recorded at least ten times. This chain links TRBV3-1 with TRBJ1-1, with D uncertain. The CDR3 length is 14 residues. V lost 5 bases, J lost 6 bases, and 16 bases lay in between. Germline assignment: CDR1 LGHDT and CDR2 YNNKEL (reference sequence). CDR3 sequence (DNA): TGTGCCAGCAGCGGTAGAAGGGCCTTCGCTGAAGCTTTCTTT. Translated, it gives CASSGRRAFAEAFF.

The sample holds many counts of this clonotype. The V call is TRBV18, the J call TRBJ1-1; D may be TRBD1 (6 bases). This CDR3 is 15 amino acids long. V dropped 5 bases and J dropped 2 bases, with 15 bases sitting between them. Looked up from germline, CDR1 is KGHSH and CDR2 is LQKENI. CDR3 coding DNA: TGTGCCAGCTCAGCTTCGGGACAACCCAACACTGAAGCTTTCTTT. The encoded protein is CASSASGQPNTEAFF.

This clonotype was counted at least ten times. The rearrangement joins TRBV15 to TRBJ2-1; no definite D call. Looked up from germline, CDR1 is LNHNV and CDR2 is YYDKDF (reference sequence). V lost 3 bases to trimming and J lost 10 bases, with 7 bases between them. The CDR3 is 11 residues long. CDR3 loop: CATSRTGEQFF. The CDR3 coding sequence is TGTGCCACCAGCAGGACCGGGGAGCAGTTCTTC.

This clonotype has ten or more counts. This chain connects TRBV6-1 to TRBJ2-1, with 9 bases that match TRBD2. Germline V gene data show CDR1 as MNHNS and CDR2 as SASEGT. CDR3 length: 15 amino acids. Trimming took 6 bases from V and 8 from J; bases not matched to a gene: 11. The CDR3 coding sequence is TGTGCCAGCAGCGATGAAGGGACTAGCTGGGATGAGCAGTTCTTC. This sequence encodes CASSDEGTSWDEQFF.

To note about this clonotype: This could be a read error, since a much larger clone is one nucleotide away. This chain connects TRBV3-1 to TRBJ2-1; maybe TRBD2 (5 bases). CDR3 length: 15 amino acids. Germline CDR1 and CDR2: LGHDT and YNNKEL (reference sequence). CDR3: CAGRFGISSYNEQFF. The CDR3 DNA reads as TGTGCCGGCAGGTTCGGGATAAGCTCCTACAATGAGCAGTTCTTC.